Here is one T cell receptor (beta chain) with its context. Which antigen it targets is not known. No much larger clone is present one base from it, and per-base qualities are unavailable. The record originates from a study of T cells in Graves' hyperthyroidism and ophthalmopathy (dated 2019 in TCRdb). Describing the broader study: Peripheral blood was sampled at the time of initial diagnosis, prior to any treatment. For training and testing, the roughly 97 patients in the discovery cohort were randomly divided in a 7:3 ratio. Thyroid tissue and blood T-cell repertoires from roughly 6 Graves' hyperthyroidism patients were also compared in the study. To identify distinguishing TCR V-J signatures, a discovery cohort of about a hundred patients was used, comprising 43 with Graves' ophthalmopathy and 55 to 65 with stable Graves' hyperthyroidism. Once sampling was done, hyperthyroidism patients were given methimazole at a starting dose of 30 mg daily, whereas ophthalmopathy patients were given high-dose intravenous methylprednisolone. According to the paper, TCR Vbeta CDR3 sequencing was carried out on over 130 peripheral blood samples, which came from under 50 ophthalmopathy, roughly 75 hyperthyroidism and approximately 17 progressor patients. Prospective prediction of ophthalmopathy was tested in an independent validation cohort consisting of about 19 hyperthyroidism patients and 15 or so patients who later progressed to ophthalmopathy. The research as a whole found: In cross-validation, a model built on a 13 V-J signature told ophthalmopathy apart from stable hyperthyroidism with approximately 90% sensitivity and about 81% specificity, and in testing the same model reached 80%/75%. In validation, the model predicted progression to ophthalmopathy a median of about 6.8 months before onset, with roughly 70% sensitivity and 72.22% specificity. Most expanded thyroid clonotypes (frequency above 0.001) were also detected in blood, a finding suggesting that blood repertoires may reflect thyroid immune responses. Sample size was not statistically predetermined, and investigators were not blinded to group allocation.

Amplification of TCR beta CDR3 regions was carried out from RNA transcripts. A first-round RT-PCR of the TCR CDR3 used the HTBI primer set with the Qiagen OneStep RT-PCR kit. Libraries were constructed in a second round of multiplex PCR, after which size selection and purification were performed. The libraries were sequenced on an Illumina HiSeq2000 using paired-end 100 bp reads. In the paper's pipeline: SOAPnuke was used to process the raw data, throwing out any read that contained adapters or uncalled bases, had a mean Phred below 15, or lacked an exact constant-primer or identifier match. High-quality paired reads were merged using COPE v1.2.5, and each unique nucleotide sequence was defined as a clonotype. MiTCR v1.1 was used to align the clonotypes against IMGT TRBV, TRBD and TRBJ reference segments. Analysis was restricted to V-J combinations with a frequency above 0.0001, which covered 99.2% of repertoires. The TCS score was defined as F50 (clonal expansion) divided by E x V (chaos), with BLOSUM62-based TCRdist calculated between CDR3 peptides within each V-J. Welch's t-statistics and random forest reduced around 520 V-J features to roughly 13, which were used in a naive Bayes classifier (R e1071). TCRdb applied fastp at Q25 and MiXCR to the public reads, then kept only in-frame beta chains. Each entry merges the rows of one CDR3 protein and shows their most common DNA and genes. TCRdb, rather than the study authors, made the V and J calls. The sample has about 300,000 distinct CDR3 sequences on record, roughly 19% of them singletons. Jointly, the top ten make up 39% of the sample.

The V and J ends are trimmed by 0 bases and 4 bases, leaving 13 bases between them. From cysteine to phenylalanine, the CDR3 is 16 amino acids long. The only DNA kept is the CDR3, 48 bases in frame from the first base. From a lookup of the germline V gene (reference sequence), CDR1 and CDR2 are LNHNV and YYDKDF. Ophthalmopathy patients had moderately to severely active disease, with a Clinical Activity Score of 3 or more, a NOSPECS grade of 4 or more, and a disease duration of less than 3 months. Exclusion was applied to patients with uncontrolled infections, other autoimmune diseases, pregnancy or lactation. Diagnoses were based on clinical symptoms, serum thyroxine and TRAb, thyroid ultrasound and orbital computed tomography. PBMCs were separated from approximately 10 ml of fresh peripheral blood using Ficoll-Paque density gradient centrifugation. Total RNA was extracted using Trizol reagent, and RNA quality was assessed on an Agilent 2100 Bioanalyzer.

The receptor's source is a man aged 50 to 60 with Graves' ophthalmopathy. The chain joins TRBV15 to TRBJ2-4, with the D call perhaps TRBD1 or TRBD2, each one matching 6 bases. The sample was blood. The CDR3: CATSRDLRGHKNIQYF. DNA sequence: TGTGCCACCAGCAGAGATCTCCGGGGGCATAAAAACATTCAGTACTTC.